These 27 T cell receptor beta chains originate from one sample sequenced in a study of blood T cell repertoires in COVID-19. The repertoire was sequenced with immunoSEQ multiplex PCR; TCRdb's copy has only in-frame clones and lacks some. Among 350,000 or so clones, roughly 90% were seen once, and the ten largest hold approximately 0.97%. Sequences were obtained from PBMCs or T cells enriched from blood (not recorded which). The receptor set was obtained from a woman aged 25 to 39 who had been exposed to COVID-19.

The V and J genes are TRBV30 and TRBJ1-5; 7 bases match TRBD1. Germline loops: CDR1 GTSNPN, CDR2 SVGIG (reference sequence). The V segment lost 5 bases and the J segment 2 bases; nucleotides outside the gene matches: 6. The CDR3 runs to 14 residues. The CDR3 nucleotides read TGTGCCTGGGACAGCGGACAGGGCAATCAGCCCCAGCATTTT. This translates into CAWDSGQGNQPQHF. The full variable domain, with the rest looked up from reference TRBV30 and TRBJ1-5, is SQTIHQWPATLVQPVGSPLSLECTVEGTSNPNLYWYRQAAGRGLQLLFYSVGIGQISSEVPQNLSASRPQDRQFILSSKKLLLSDSGFYLCAWDSGQGNQPQHFGDGTRLSIL.

The CDR3 reads CASSRAEGQPQHF. CDR3 DNA sequence: TGTGCCAGCTCACGGGCGGAGGGTCAGCCCCAGCATTTT. The rearrangement links TRBV18 to TRBJ1-5; no reliable D call. CDR3 length: 13 amino acids. Deletions cut 4 bases from V and 6 bases from J, with 10 bases between. The V gene's germline CDR1 is KGHSH and CDR2 LQKENI.

This clone came up a few times. This chain uses TRBV6-1 with TRBJ2-7; the D gene is possibly TRBD2 (5 bases). Germline CDR1 reads MNHNS; CDR2 reads SASEGT. This CDR3 has 14 amino acids. V dropped 1 base and J dropped 4 bases, with 11 bases sitting between them. The CDR3 region is CASSEVSGPYEQYF. The CDR3 region has the DNA TGTGCCAGCAGTGAAGTGAGCGGCCCTTACGAGCAGTACTTC.

The genes are TRBV28 and TRBJ1-1; D call uncertain. V was clipped by 6 bases and J by 1 base, with 12 bases between them. This CDR3 is 14 amino acids long. The germline V gene encodes CDR1 MDHEN and CDR2 SYDVKM. The CDR3 spells CASSPPAGNTEAFF. As DNA, the CDR3 is TGTGCCAGCAGCCCCCCCGCCGGGAACACTGAAGCTTTCTTT.

The gene calls are TRBV28 and TRBJ2-1, with D perhaps TRBD1 (6 bases). V was shortened by 8 bases and J by 5 bases, with 16 bases between the two germline ends. This CDR3 is built from 14 residues. Per the germline V gene, CDR1 is MDHEN and CDR2 is SYDVKM. The CDR3 DNA reads as TGTGCCAGCGGTCGGAGGTCAGGGGACAATGAGCAGTTCTTC. It codes for CASGRRSGDNEQFF.

The chain carries TRBV3-1 (or the pseudogene TRBV3-2) and TRBJ2-1, with 10 bases matching TRBD1. CDR3 length equals 15 residues. Per germline, CDR1 LGHDT and CDR2 YNNKEL (reference sequence). The ends lost 0 bases at V and 8 bases at J; junction bases unmatched: 4. CDR3 sequence (DNA): TGTGCCAGCAGCCAAGATCTGGACAGGGGGGATGAGCAGTTCTTC. This translates into CASSQDLDRGDEQFF.

The chain is built from TRBV6-2 or TRBV6-3 and TRBJ2-5; 10 positions agree with TRBD2. V lost 2 bases to trimming and J lost 5 bases; unmatched junction nucleotides: 20. Germline CDR1 is MNHEY and CDR2 is SVGEGT. The length of the CDR3 is 20 residues. CDR3 region: CASSYPTPAGGAEAQETQYF. CDR3 coding DNA: TGTGCCAGCAGTTACCCCACACCAGCGGGAGGGGCAGAGGCTCAGGAGACCCAGTACTTC.

This chain joins TRBV2 and TRBJ1-6; D uncertain. CDR3 size: 18 residues. V dropped 1 base and J dropped 0 bases, with 13 bases sitting between them. The germline CDR1 and CDR2 sequences are SNHLY and FYNNEI. The CDR3: CASSEGGLLSSYNSPLHF. CDR3 bases: TGTGCCAGCAGTGAAGGCGGGTTGTTAAGCTCCTATAATTCACCCCTCCACTTT.

The chain has TRBV7-8 and TRBJ2-3; a possible D gene is TRBD2 (7 bases). Trimming removed 10 bases from V and 1 base from J, with 18 bases in between. Germline V gives CDR1 SGHVS, CDR2 FQNEAQ. The CDR3 runs 15 residues. The CDR3 here is CAIRRGPLGTDTQYF. CDR3 sequence (DNA): TGTGCCATCCGGCGGGGGCCGTTGGGCACAGATACGCAGTATTTT.

V is TRBV18 and J is TRBJ2-3; a weak D match, TRBD1 (6 bases). Trimming cost V 4 bases and J 2 bases, with 13 bases left between them. The CDR3 has 15 residues. Germline CDR1 and CDR2: KGHSH and LQKENI. The CDR3 region is CASSRGQELTDTQYF. The DNA of the CDR3 is TGTGCCAGCTCACGGGGGCAGGAGCTCACAGATACGCAGTATTTT. Variable domain in full (rest from reference TRBV18 and TRBJ2-3): NAGVMQNPRHLVRRRGQEARLRCSPMKGHSHVYWYRQLPEEGLKFMVYLQKENIIDESGMPKERFSAEFPKEGPSILRIQQVVRGDSAAYFCASSRGQELTDTQYFGPGTRLTVL.

In DNA, the CDR3 is TGTGCCAGCACCTCCCAGGGGGAGACCCAGTACTTC. Protein sequence: CASTSQGETQYF. This chain uses TRBV2 with TRBJ2-5, with TRBD1 as a possible D gene (6 bases). Per the germline V gene, CDR1 is SNHLY and CDR2 is FYNNEI. Trimming pared 7 bases from V and 5 bases from J, leaving 11 bases between. The CDR3 is 12 residues long.

V gene TRBV2 combines with J gene TRBJ1-5; no definite D call. From germline, CDR1 is SNHLY and CDR2 FYNNEI. V lost 6 bases, J lost 3 bases, and 12 bases lay in between. CDR3 size: 14 residues. CDR3 coding DNA: TGTGCCAGCAGGCCCGGACGGGACAATCAGCCCCAGCATTTT. Translation: CASRPGRDNQPQHF.

The rearrangement links TRBV30 to TRBJ1-1; D is ambiguous. Germline CDR1 reads GTSNPN; CDR2 reads SVGIG (reference sequence). This CDR3 has 17 amino acids. The V end was cut by 1 base, the J end by 8 bases, with 26 bases between. CDR3 amino acids: CAWSATFVGGLLREAFF. CDR3 DNA: TGTGCCTGGAGTGCTACCTTCGTGGGCGGACTTCTTCGGGAAGCTTTCTTT.

The chain employs TRBV27 and TRBJ2-7, with D unresolved. The ends were cut back, 2 bases at V and 2 bases at J, with 10 bases in the middle. The germline V gene encodes CDR1 MNHEY and CDR2 SMNVEV (reference sequence). The CDR3 extends over 14 amino acids. The CDR3 loop is CASSLTVAAYEQYF. The CDR3 DNA reads as TGTGCCAGCAGTTTAACAGTGGCCGCCTACGAGCAGTACTTC.

The chain uses TRBV7-3 and TRBJ1-6, with unresolved D. Germline V gene data show CDR1 as SGHTA and CDR2 as FQGTGA. Trimming removed 5 bases at V and 7 bases at J, with 9 bases between. This CDR3 comprises 13 residues. The DNA for the CDR3 is TGTGCCAGCAGCCCCACGGTCAATTCACCCCTCCACTTT. Protein product: CASSPTVNSPLHF.

J is TRBJ1-6 and V is TRBV5-1, with a weak D call TRBD1 (5 bases). The CDR3 is 14 amino acids. The germline CDR1 and CDR2 sequences are SGHRS and YFSETQ. Trimming cost V 6 bases and J 6 bases, with 13 bases left between them. Here the CDR3 reads CASTHGGGNSPLHF. The DNA of the CDR3 is TGCGCCAGCACCCACGGCGGGGGTAATTCACCCCTCCACTTT. Complete variable domain (other parts from reference TRBV5-1 and TRBJ1-6): KAGVTQTPRYLIKTRGQQVTLSCSPISGHRSVSWYQQTPGQGLQFLFEYFSETQRNKGNFPGRFSGRQFSNSRSEMNVSTLELGDSALYLCASTHGGGNSPLHFGNGTRLTVT.

The V gene is TRBV24-1, the J gene TRBJ2-7, with D perhaps matching TRBD2 (6 bases). The CDR3 runs to 14 residues. The germline V gene has CDR1 KGHDR and CDR2 SFDVKD. With 7 bases removed from V and 2 bases from J, the gap between germline ends came to 14 bases. CDR3: CATSPREETYEQYF. In DNA form, the CDR3 reads TGTGCCACCAGCCCAAGGGAGGAGACCTACGAGCAGTACTTC.

The chain has TRBV19 and TRBJ2-7, with 9 nucleotides matching TRBD1. Germline V gene lookup returns CDR1 LNHDA and CDR2 SQIVND (reference sequence). The CDR3 covers 15 residues. V was clipped by 5 bases and J by 2 bases; unmatched bases: 7. CDR3 protein: CASSSRDRAPYEQYF. Written as DNA, the CDR3 is TGTGCCAGTAGTTCCCGGGACAGGGCCCCCTACGAGCAGTACTTC.

This clone occurred once. This sequence joins TRBV5-4 and TRBJ2-5, with TRBD2 identical over 11 bases. Germline loops: CDR1 SGHNT, CDR2 YYREEE (reference sequence). The CDR3 loop spans 17 amino acids. V shed 5 bases and J 2 bases; nucleotides not matched to a gene: 11. DNA of the CDR3: TGTGCCAGCAGTTCTCATCCGACTAGCGGGAAACAAGAGACCCAGTACTTC. It codes for CASSSHPTSGKQETQYF.

The V and J genes are TRBV5-8 and TRBJ2-1; maybe TRBD1 (5 bases). Germline V gives CDR1 SGHTS, CDR2 YDEGEE. The germline V and J ends were trimmed by 0 bases and 9 bases, with 13 bases remaining between them. The CDR3 runs to 14 residues. CDR3 nucleotide sequence: TGTGCCAGCAGCTTGGTCGTTGGGGCCACTGAGCAGTTCTTC. Encoded protein: CASSLVVGATEQFF. Full variable domain (remainder filled in from reference TRBV5-8 and TRBJ2-1): EAGVTQSPTHLIKTRGQQATLRCSPISGHTSVYWYQQALGLGLQFLLWYDEGEERNRGNFPPRFSGRQFPNYSSELNVNALELEDSALYLCASSLVVGATEQFFGPGTRLTVL.

This chain links TRBV28 with TRBJ2-1, with a tentative D call TRBD2 (6 bases). Trimming took 3 bases from V and 1 from J, leaving 10 bases between them. The germline gives CDR1 MDHEN, CDR2 SYDVKM. This CDR3 comprises 15 residues. The CDR3 region has the DNA TGTGCCAGCAGTTTGCGGGGAGTGTCCTACAATGAGCAGTTCTTC. This translates into CASSLRGVSYNEQFF.

This clone came up once. The chain employs TRBV5-1 and TRBJ1-5; no clear D gene. V lost 0 bases and J lost 2, with 12 bases in between. Germline CDR1 reads SGHRS; CDR2 reads YFSETQ. The CDR3 loop spans 16 amino acids. The CDR3 bases are TGCGCCAGCAGCTTGGAGCCCCACGGGGGCAATCAGCCCCAGCATTTT. Translation: CASSLEPHGGNQPQHF. Supplemented by reference TRBV5-1 and TRBJ1-5, the full variable domain reads KAGVTQTPRYLIKTRGQQVTLSCSPISGHRSVSWYQQTPGQGLQFLFEYFSETQRNKGNFPGRFSGRQFSNSRSEMNVSTLELGDSALYLCASSLEPHGGNQPQHFGDGTRLSIL.

The rearrangement joins TRBV2 to TRBJ1-1; TRBD1 might be the D (5 bases). V was cut by 7 bases and J by 9 bases, with 21 bases left in between. Germline V CDR1 and CDR2: SNHLY, FYNNEI. The CDR3 is 14 residues long. This CDR3 reads CASTTVGQGSKAFF. The CDR3 DNA is TGTGCCAGCACGACAGTGGGGCAGGGTTCTAAAGCTTTCTTT. Full variable domain (rest looked up from reference TRBV2 and TRBJ1-1): EPEVTQTPSHQVTQMGQEVILRCVPISNHLYFYWYRQILGQKVEFLVSFYNNEISEKSEIFDDQFSVERPDGSNFTLKIRSTKLEDSAMYFCASTTVGQGSKAFFGQGTRLTVV.

The rearrangement joins TRBV18 to TRBJ2-7, with TRBD2 matching over 7 bases. The CDR3 consists of 17 residues. Germline trimming cut 6 bases from V and 0 bases from J; bases unmatched to any gene: 14. Germline V lookup: CDR1 KGHSH, CDR2 LQKENI. The CDR3 DNA reads TGTGCCAGCTCCCCATTAAGGGCGGGAGCTGCCTCCTACGAGCAGTACTTC. As protein: CASSPLRAGAASYEQYF.

The chain combines TRBV4-1 with TRBJ2-3; 12 nucleotides match TRBD2. The CDR3 loop spans 19 amino acids. V dropped 0 bases and J dropped 1; count of bases not matched to a gene: 8. Germline CDR1 and CDR2: MGHRA and YSYEKL. The CDR3 sequence is CASSQDRSSGRGGTDTQYF. The CDR3 nucleotides read TGCGCCAGCAGCCAAGATCGATCTAGCGGGAGGGGCGGCACAGATACGCAGTATTTT.

A single count supports this clone. CDR3 in amino acids: CASSYPRGSDTEAFF. DNA of the CDR3: TGTGCCAGCAGCTATCCCAGGGGCTCAGACACTGAAGCTTTCTTT. J is TRBJ1-1 and V is TRBV11-2, with D possibly TRBD1 on 6 matching bases. Per the germline V gene, CDR1 is SGHAT and CDR2 is FQNNGV. The length of the CDR3 is 15 residues. The ends were cut back, 4 bases at V and 3 bases at J, with 15 bases in the middle.

The chain has TRBV5-5 and TRBJ2-5; 9 nucleotides agree with TRBD1. Germline trimming cut 4 bases from V and 5 bases from J; bases unmatched to any gene: 12. Germline V gene lookup returns CDR1 SGHKS and CDR2 YYEKEE (reference sequence). CDR3 size: 16 residues. The CDR3 is CASSDTGGASRETQYF. CDR3 sequence (DNA): TGTGCCAGCAGCGACACAGGGGGCGCGTCTCGGGAGACCCAGTACTTC. Using reference TRBV5-5 and TRBJ2-5 for the parts outside the CDR3, the full variable domain is DAGVTQSPTHLIKTRGQQVTLRCSPISGHKSVSWYQQVLGQGPQFIFQYYEKEERGRGNFPDRFSARQFPNYSSELNVNALLLGDSALYLCASSDTGGASRETQYFGPGTRLLVL.